The next 22 T cell receptor beta chains were all read from a single sample in a study of blood T cell repertoires in COVID-19. Assay: immunoSEQ multiplex PCR; the TCRdb copy retains only in-frame clones and omits some. In the table there are about 75,000 clones, 80% to 90% of which are singletons. The sequenced sample consisted of peripheral blood. The receptors stem from a woman aged 50 to 60 with acute or convalescent COVID-19.

This clone was counted once. The CDR3 sequence is CASSFRFVNTEAFF. As DNA, the CDR3 is TGTGCCAGCAGTTTTCGGTTCGTGAACACTGAAGCTTTCTTT. The chain recombines TRBV27 with TRBJ1-1; D uncertain. Between the trimmed V and J ends, which lost 3 bases and 0 bases, there was a span of 8 bases. This CDR3 is 14 amino acids long. Per germline, CDR1 MNHEY and CDR2 SMNVEV (reference sequence).

The CDR3 protein is CASSLAGGELFF. Here the CDR3 DNA reads TGCGCCAGCAGCTTGGCGGGCGGGGAGCTGTTTTTT. The chain recombines TRBV5-1 with TRBJ2-2; D is undetermined. Trimming shortened V by 0 bases and J by 7 bases, and 4 bases separated the two germline ends. The length of the CDR3 is 12 residues. Germline-derived CDR1 and CDR2 are SGHRS and YFSETQ.

The chain is built from TRBV3-1 (or the pseudogene TRBV3-2) and TRBJ2-7; D ambiguous. Germline V gene lookup returns CDR1 LGHDT and CDR2 YNNKEL (reference sequence). V gave up 0 bases and J gave up 5 bases, with 14 bases separating them. CDR3 length: 15 amino acids. The CDR3 nucleotides read TGTGCCAGCAGCCAAGATTCCAAACTGGTCAACGAGCAGTACTTC. This sequence encodes CASSQDSKLVNEQYF.

J is TRBJ2-1 and V is TRBV7-6; D might be TRBD1 (5 bases). V shed 1 base and J shed 10 bases, with 8 bases lying between them. The CDR3 covers 12 residues. CDR1 SGHVS and CDR2 FNYEAQ come from the germline V gene. The CDR3 here is CASSLGGWEQFF. The CDR3 bases are TGTGCCAGCAGCTTAGGGGGCTGGGAGCAGTTCTTC.

The chain combines TRBV6-6 with TRBJ2-2, with 7 bases lining up with TRBD2. Per germline, CDR1 MNHNY and CDR2 SVGAGI (reference sequence). Trimming at V came to 6 bases and at J to 9 bases, leaving 28 bases not matched to a gene. The CDR3 has 20 amino acids. The CDR3 coding sequence is TGTGCCAGCAGCCGAAAACCTCAAACAGAGTCGGGAGGAGACCACCGGGAGCTGTTTTTT. Amino acids: CASSRKPQTESGGDHRELFF.

This clone came up once. This sample also contains other DNA sequences that code for the same CDR3. The chain has TRBV9 and TRBJ1-2; D unresolved. The CDR3 is 13 residues long. Germline V gives CDR1 SGDLS, CDR2 YYNGEE. The V end lost 0 bases, the J end lost 3 bases, and 6 bases lay between the germline ends. CDR3 DNA sequence: TGTGCCAGCAGCGTAGGCGGGGACTATGGCTACACCTTC. Translating it yields CASSVGGDYGYTF.

This chain uses TRBV14 with TRBJ1-1; no definite D call. This CDR3 has 14 residues. Trimming took 7 bases from V and 0 from J, leaving 12 bases between them. CDR1 is SGHDN, CDR2 FVKESK, per germline. The CDR3 protein is CASNQAGMNTEAFF. CDR3 DNA sequence: TGTGCCAGCAACCAGGCGGGAATGAACACTGAAGCTTTCTTT. Using reference TRBV14 and TRBJ1-1 for the parts outside the CDR3, the full variable domain is EAGVTQFPSHSVIEKGQTVTLRCDPISGHDNLYWYRRVMGKEIKFLLHFVKESKQDESGMPNNRFLAERTGGTYSTLKVQPAELEDSGVYFCASNQAGMNTEAFFGQGTRLTVV.

The chain couples TRBV19 to TRBJ2-1; D not resolved. Germline CDR1 and CDR2: LNHDA and SQIVND (reference sequence). The CDR3 length is 13 residues. The V end lost 2 bases, the J end lost 6 bases, and 8 bases lay between the germline ends. The CDR3 region is CASSILSGNEQFF. The CDR3 DNA is TGTGCCAGTAGTATACTTTCGGGCAATGAGCAGTTCTTC.

This clone was counted a single time. The V gene is TRBV6-2 or TRBV6-3, the J gene TRBJ2-5, with a possible D match to TRBD2 (5 bases). V lost 5 bases to trimming and J lost 3 bases, with 16 bases between them. This CDR3 spans 15 amino acids. The germline V gene encodes CDR1 MNHEY and CDR2 SVGEGT. CDR3 nucleotides: TGTGCCAGCAGTCCGAGGAGAGCGGAGAAAGAGACCCAGTACTTC. Translating gives CASSPRRAEKETQYF.

The CDR3 region has the DNA TGCGCCAGCAGCCTGTACAGGGATGGCAATCAGCCCCAGCATTTT. This translates into CASSLYRDGNQPQHF. The chain uses TRBV4-3 and TRBJ1-5; TRBD1 might be the D (6 bases). Germline CDR1 and CDR2: LGHNA and YSLEER. The CDR3 consists of 15 residues. Trimming stripped 4 bases from V and 2 bases from J, with 12 bases between.

This clone appeared a few times. The chain is built from TRBV6-5 and TRBJ2-7; tentative D call: TRBD2 (7 bases). Germline V gene data show CDR1 as MNHEY and CDR2 as SVGAGI. V shed 5 bases and J shed 6 bases, with 17 bases lying between them. The CDR3 runs to 14 residues. CDR3 residues: CASSNGGLTAEQYF. CDR3 DNA sequence: TGTGCCAGCAGTAACGGGGGGCTCACGGCCGAGCAGTACTTC.

The rearrangement links TRBV7-2 to TRBJ2-1; D remains unclear. The CDR3 spans 12 residues. V shed 3 bases and J shed 8 bases, with 8 bases lying between them. CDR1 is SGHTA and CDR2 is FQGNSA in the germline V gene. The CDR3: CASSFLEDEQFF. CDR3 DNA: TGTGCCAGCAGCTTTTTAGAAGATGAGCAGTTCTTC. Full variable domain (outside the CDR3, taken from reference TRBV7-2 and TRBJ2-1): GAGVSQSPSNKVTEKGKDVELRCDPISGHTALYWYRQSLGQGLEFLIYFQGNSAPDKSGLPSDRFSAERTGGSVSTLTIQRTQQEDSAVYLCASSFLEDEQFFGPGTRLTVL.

V usage is TRBV28 and J usage is TRBJ2-5, with TRBD1 matching over 8 bases. The germline gives CDR1 MDHEN, CDR2 SYDVKM. With V trimmed by 4 bases and J by 4 bases, 5 bases remained unmatched. This CDR3 region has 14 residues. The CDR3 reads CASSSPGTGETQYF. CDR3 coding DNA: TGTGCCAGCAGTTCTCCCGGGACAGGAGAGACCCAGTACTTC.

This chain links TRBV5-6 with TRBJ1-1; D ambiguous. Germline V gene lookup returns CDR1 SGHDT and CDR2 YYEEEE. The ends were cut back, 0 bases at V and 1 base at J, with 7 bases in the middle. The CDR3 totals 14 residues. This CDR3 reads CASSLGSGNTEAFF. Written as DNA, the CDR3 is TGTGCCAGCAGCTTGGGGTCAGGGAACACTGAAGCTTTCTTT.

This clone has a single count. The CDR3 loop reads CASSPGQGPGTIYF. The CDR3 DNA sequence: TGTGCCAGCAGCCCGGGACAGGGACCGGGGACCATATATTTT. The V and J genes are TRBV3-1 (or the pseudogene TRBV3-2) and TRBJ1-3, with 9 bases that match TRBD1. Trimming cost V 4 bases and J 10 bases; bases outside gene matches: 8. Germline V gene sequence: CDR1 LGHDT, CDR2 YNNKEL (reference sequence). The CDR3 extends over 14 amino acids.

The chain is built from TRBV5-5 and TRBJ1-4; D not certain. The CDR3 has 13 amino acids. Trimming stripped 3 bases from V and 8 bases from J, with 11 bases between. Germline CDR1 SGHKS, CDR2 YYEKEE (reference sequence). This CDR3 reads CASSSSPVEKLFF. In nucleotides, the CDR3 is TGTGCCAGCAGCTCGTCTCCCGTGGAAAAACTGTTTTTT.

The chain joins TRBV7-9 to TRBJ2-7, with D possibly being TRBD2 (6 bases). The CDR3 loop spans 12 amino acids. Trimming cost V 6 bases and J 4 bases, with 10 bases left between them. CDR1 is SEHNR, CDR2 FQNEAQ, per germline (reference sequence). This CDR3 reads CASRAGGYEQYF. The DNA of the CDR3 is TGTGCCAGCAGAGCCGGAGGGTACGAGCAGTACTTC.

The genes are TRBV30 and TRBJ1-1, with D tentatively TRBD1 (6 bases). The length of the CDR3 is 14 residues. Looked up from germline, CDR1 is GTSNPN and CDR2 is SVGIG (reference sequence). V gave up 1 base and J gave up 1 base, with 10 bases separating them. CDR3 protein: CAWSAAGENTEAFF. CDR3 coding DNA: TGTGCCTGGAGTGCGGCAGGGGAGAACACTGAAGCTTTCTTT. The variable domain in full, with the rest retrieved from reference TRBV30 and TRBJ1-1, is SQTIHQWPATLVQPVGSPLSLECTVEGTSNPNLYWYRQAAGRGLQLLFYSVGIGQISSEVPQNLSASRPQDRQFILSSKKLLLSDSGFYLCAWSAAGENTEAFFGQGTRLTVV.

This clone has a single count. The chain employs TRBV6-5 and TRBJ1-3; TRBD1 might be the D (5 bases). There are 15 residues in the CDR3. Germline V gene lookup returns CDR1 MNHEY and CDR2 SVGAGI. V shed 6 bases and J shed 3 bases, with 15 bases lying between them. The CDR3 sequence is CASRLRSGVGNTIYF. The CDR3 DNA is TGTGCCAGCAGGCTTCGCTCGGGGGTTGGAAACACCATATATTTT.

The chain has TRBV30 and TRBJ2-2, with TRBD1 identical over 8 bases. The germline CDR1 and CDR2 sequences are GTSNPN and SVGIG (reference sequence). The junction had 4 bases not matched to a gene; V was cut back by 3 bases and J by 4 bases. The CDR3 spans 14 residues. The CDR3 DNA follows: TGTGCCTGGAGGAGGCAGGGGGCCACCGGGGAGCTGTTTTTT. This encodes CAWRRQGATGELFF. Based on the CDR3 plus reference TRBV30 and TRBJ2-2, the full variable domain is SQTIHQWPATLVQPVGSPLSLECTVEGTSNPNLYWYRQAAGRGLQLLFYSVGIGQISSEVPQNLSASRPQDRQFILSSKKLLLSDSGFYLCAWRRQGATGELFFGEGSRLTVL.

The rearrangement links TRBV9 to TRBJ1-4; possibly TRBD1 for D (6 bases). Deletions cut 0 bases from V and 3 bases from J, with 9 bases between. The CDR3 has 15 amino acids. Per the germline V gene, CDR1 is SGDLS and CDR2 is YYNGEE. CDR3 sequence reads: CASSVAQGPNEKLFF. Here the CDR3 DNA reads TGTGCCAGCAGCGTAGCTCAGGGGCCTAATGAAAAACTGTTTTTT. Based on the CDR3 plus reference TRBV9 and TRBJ1-4, the full variable domain is DSGVTQTPKHLITATGQRVTLRCSPRSGDLSVYWYQQSLDQGLQFLIQYYNGEERAKGNILERFSAQQFPDLHSELNLSSLELGDSALYFCASSVAQGPNEKLFFGSGTQLSVL.

This chain joins TRBV12-3 or TRBV12-4 and TRBJ2-1; perhaps TRBD1 as D (5 bases). CDR3 length equals 13 residues. The V gene lost 5 bases and the J gene lost 4 bases, with 9 bases spanning the gap. CDR3 in DNA: TGTGCCAGCAGTCCGACAGTGTACAATGAGCAGTTCTTC. The encoded protein is CASSPTVYNEQFF.